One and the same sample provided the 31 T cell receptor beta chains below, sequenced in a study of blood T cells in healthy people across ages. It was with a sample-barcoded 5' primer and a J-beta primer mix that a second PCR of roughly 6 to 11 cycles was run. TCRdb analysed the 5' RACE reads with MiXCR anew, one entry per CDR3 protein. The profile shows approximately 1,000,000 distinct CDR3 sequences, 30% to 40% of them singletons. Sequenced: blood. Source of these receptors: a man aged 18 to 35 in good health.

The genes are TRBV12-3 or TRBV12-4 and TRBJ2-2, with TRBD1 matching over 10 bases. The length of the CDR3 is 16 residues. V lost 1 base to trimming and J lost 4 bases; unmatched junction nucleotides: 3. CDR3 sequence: CASSLGGTGVTGELFF. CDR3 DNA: TGTGCCAGCAGTTTAGGAGGGACAGGGGTCACCGGGGAGCTGTTTTTT.

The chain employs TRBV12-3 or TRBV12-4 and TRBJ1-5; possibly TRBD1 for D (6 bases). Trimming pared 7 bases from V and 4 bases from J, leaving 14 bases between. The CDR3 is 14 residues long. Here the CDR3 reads CASTQGSFNQPQHF. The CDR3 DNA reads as TGTGCCAGCACCCAGGGGAGCTTTAATCAGCCCCAGCATTTT.

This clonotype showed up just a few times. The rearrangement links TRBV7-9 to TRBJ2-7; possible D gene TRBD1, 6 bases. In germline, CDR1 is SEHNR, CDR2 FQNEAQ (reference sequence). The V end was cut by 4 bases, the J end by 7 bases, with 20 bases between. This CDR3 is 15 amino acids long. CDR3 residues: CASSSRQASYNEQYF. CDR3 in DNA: TGTGCCAGCAGCTCCAGACAGGCTTCCTACAATGAGCAGTACTTC.

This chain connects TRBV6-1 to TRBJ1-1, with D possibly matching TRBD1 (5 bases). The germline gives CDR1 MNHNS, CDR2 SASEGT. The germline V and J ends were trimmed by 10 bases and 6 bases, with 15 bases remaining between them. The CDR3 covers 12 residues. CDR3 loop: CATINRPSEAFF. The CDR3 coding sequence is TGTGCCACGATAAACAGGCCCTCTGAAGCTTTCTTT.

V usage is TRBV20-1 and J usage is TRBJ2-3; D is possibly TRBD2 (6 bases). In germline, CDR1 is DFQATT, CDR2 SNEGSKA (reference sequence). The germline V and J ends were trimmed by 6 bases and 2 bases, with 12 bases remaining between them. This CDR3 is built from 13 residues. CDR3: CSAEPGDTDTQYF. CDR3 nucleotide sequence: TGCAGTGCCGAGCCGGGGGACACAGATACGCAGTATTTT.

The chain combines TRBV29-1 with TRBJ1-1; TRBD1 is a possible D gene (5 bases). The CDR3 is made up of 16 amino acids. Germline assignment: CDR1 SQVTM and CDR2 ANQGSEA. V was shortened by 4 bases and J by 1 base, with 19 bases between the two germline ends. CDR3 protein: CSVASVEDTSNTEAFF. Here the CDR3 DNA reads TGCAGCGTTGCTTCTGTTGAGGACACATCGAACACTGAAGCTTTCTTT.

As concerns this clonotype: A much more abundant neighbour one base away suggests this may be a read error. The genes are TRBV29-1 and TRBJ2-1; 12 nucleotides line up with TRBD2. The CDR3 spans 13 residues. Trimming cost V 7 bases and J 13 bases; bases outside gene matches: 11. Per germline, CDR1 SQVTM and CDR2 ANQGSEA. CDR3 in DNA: TGCAGCGCGACTAGCGGGGGACAAGAGACCCAGTTCTTC. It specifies CSATSGGQETQFF.

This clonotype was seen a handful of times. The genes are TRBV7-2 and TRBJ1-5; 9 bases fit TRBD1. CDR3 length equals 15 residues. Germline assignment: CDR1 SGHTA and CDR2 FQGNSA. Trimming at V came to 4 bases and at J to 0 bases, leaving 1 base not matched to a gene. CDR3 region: CASSYRGLSNQPQHF. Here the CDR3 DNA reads TGTGCCAGCAGCTACAGGGGGCTTAGCAATCAGCCCCAGCATTTT.

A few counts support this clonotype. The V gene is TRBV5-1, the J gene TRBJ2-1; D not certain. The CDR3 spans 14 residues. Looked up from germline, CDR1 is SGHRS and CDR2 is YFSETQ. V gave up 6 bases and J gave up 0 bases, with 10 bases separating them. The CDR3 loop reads CASMVASSYNEQFF. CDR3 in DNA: TGCGCCAGCATGGTCGCTAGCTCCTACAATGAGCAGTTCTTC.

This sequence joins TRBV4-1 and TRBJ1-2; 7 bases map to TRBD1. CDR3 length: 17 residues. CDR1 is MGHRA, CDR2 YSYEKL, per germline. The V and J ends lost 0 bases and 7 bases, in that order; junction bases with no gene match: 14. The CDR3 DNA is TGCGCCAGCAGCCAAGAAGGGGGCCTTAACTCCCTGCGTGGCTACACCTTC. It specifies CASSQEGGLNSLRGYTF.

CDR3 DNA sequence: TGTGCCTGGAGCCCGGGGACAGCAAAACTAGGAAACTACGAGCAGTACTTC. It translates to CAWSPGTAKLGNYEQYF. The chain couples TRBV30 to TRBJ2-7; 7 bases line up with TRBD1. Germline V gene lookup returns CDR1 GTSNPN and CDR2 SVGIG (reference sequence). The CDR3 is 17 amino acids. Germline trimming cut 3 bases from V and 3 bases from J; bases unmatched to any gene: 17.

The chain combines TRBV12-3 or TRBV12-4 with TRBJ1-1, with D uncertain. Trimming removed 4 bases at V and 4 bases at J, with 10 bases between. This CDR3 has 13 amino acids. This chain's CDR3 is CASSYGQATEAFF. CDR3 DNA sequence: TGTGCCAGCAGTTACGGCCAGGCCACTGAAGCTTTCTTT.

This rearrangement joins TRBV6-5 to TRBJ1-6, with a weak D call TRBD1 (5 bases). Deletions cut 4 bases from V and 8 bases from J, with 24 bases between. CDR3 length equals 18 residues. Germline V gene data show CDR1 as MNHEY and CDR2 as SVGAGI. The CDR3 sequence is CASSSPPGTVFRDSPLHF. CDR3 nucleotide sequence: TGTGCCAGCAGTTCCCCCCCAGGGACGGTTTTTCGGGATTCACCCCTCCACTTT.

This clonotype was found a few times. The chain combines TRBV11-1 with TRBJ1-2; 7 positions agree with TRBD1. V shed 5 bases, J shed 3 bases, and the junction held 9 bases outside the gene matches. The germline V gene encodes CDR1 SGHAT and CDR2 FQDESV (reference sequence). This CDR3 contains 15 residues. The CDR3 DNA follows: TGTGCCAGCAGCGAAAACATCGGGACAGACTATGGCTACACCTTC. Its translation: CASSENIGTDYGYTF.

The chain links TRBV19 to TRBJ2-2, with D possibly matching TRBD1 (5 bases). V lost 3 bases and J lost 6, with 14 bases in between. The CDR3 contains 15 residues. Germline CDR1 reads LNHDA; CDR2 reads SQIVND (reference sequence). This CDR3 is CASSISQGMAGELFF. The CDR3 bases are TGTGCCAGTAGTATCTCGCAGGGAATGGCCGGGGAGCTGTTTTTT.

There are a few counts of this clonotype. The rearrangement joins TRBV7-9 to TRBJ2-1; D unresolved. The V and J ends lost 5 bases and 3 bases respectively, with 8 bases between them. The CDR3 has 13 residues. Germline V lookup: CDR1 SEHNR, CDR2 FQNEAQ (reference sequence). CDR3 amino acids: CASSRRNYNEQFF. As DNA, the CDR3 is TGTGCCAGCAGCCGAAGGAACTACAATGAGCAGTTCTTC.

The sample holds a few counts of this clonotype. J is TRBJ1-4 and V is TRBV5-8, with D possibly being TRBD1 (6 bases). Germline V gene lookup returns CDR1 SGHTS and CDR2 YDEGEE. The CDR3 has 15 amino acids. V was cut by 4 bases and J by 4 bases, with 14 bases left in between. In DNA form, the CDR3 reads TGTGCCAGCAGCCCCCGGGACACGGGTAATGAAAAACTGTTTTTT. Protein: CASSPRDTGNEKLFF.

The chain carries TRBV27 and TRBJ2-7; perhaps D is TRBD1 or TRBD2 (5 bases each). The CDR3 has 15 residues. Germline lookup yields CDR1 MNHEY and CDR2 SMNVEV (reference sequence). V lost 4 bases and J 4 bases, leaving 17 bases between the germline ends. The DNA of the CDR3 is TGTGCCAGCAGTTCTTTCCGGGACGGTAGTTACGAGCAGTACTTC. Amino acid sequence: CASSSFRDGSYEQYF.

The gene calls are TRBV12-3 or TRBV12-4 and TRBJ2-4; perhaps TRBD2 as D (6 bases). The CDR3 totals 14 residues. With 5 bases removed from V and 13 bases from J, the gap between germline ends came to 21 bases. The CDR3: CASSLRDLLNEQYF. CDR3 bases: TGTGCCAGCAGTCTCCGGGACTTACTCAATGAGCAGTACTTC.

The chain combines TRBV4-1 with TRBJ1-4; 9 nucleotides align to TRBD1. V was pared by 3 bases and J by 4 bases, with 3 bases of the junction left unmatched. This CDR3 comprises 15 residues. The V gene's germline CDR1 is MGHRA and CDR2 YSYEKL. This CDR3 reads CASSQGDRDNEKLFF. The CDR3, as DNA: TGCGCCAGCAGCCAGGGGGACAGGGATAATGAAAAACTGTTTTTT.

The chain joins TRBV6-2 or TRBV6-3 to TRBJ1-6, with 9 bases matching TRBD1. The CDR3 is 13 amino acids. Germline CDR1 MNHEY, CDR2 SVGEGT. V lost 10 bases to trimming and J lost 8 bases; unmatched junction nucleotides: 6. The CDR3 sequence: CATFGQGYSPLHF. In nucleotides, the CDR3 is TGTGCCACCTTTGGACAGGGGTATTCACCCCTCCACTTT.

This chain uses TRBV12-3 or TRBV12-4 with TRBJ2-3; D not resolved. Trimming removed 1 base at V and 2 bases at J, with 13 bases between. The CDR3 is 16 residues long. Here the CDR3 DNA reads TGTGCCAGCAGTTTAGTGGGGAAGGACCACACAGATACGCAGTATTTT. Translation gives CASSLVGKDHTDTQYF.

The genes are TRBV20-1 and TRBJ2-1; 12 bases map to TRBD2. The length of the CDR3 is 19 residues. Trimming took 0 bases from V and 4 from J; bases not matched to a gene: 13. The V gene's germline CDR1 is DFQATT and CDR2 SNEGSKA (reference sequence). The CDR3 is CSARDYIVLAGGLYNEQFF. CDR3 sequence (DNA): TGCAGTGCTAGAGATTATATTGTACTAGCGGGGGGATTATACAATGAGCAGTTCTTC.

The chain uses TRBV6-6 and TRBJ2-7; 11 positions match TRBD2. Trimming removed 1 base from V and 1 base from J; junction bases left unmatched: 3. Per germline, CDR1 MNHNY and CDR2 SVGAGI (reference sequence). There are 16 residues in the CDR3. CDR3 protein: CASSYWRTSGSYEQYF. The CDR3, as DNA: TGTGCCAGCAGTTACTGGAGGACTAGCGGGTCCTACGAGCAGTACTTC.

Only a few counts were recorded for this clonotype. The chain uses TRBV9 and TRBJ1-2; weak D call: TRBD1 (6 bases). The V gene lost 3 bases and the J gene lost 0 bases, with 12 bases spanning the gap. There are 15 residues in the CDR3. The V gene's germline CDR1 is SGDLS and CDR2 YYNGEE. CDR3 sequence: CASSEWAGANYGYTF. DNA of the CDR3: TGTGCCAGCAGCGAATGGGCAGGGGCTAACTATGGCTACACCTTC.

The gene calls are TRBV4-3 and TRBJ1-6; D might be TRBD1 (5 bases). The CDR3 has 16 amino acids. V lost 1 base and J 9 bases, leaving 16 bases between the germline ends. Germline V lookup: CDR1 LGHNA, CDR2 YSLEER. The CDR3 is CASSQARDGKGSPLHF. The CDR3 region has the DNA TGCGCCAGCAGCCAAGCCCGGGACGGTAAAGGTTCACCCCTCCACTTT.

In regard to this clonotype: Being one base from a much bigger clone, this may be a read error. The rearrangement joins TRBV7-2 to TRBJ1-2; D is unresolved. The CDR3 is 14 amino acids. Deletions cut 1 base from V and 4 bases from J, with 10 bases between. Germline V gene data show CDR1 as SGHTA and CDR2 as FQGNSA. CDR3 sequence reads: CASSLVSRPYGYTF. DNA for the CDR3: TGTGCCAGCAGCTTAGTGTCCAGACCCTATGGCTACACCTTC. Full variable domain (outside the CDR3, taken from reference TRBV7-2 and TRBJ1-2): GAGVSQSPSNKVTEKGKDVELRCDPISGHTALYWYRQSLGQGLEFLIYFQGNSAPDKSGLPSDRFSAERTGGSVSTLTIQRTQQEDSAVYLCASSLVSRPYGYTFGSGTRLTVV.

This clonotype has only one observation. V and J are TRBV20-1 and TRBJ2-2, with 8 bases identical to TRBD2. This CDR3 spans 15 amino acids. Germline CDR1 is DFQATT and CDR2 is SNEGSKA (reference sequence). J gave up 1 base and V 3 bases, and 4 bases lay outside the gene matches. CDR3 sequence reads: CSASKGLVNTGELFF. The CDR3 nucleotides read TGCAGTGCTAGTAAGGGACTAGTGAACACCGGGGAGCTGTTTTTT.

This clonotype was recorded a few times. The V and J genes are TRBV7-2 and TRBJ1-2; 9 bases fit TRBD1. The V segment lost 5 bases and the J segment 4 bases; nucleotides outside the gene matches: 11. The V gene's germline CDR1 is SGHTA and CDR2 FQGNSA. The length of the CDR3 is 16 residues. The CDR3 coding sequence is TGTGCCAGCAGCCACAACCGGGACAGGGTCGGCTATGGCTACACCTTC. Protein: CASSHNRDRVGYGYTF.

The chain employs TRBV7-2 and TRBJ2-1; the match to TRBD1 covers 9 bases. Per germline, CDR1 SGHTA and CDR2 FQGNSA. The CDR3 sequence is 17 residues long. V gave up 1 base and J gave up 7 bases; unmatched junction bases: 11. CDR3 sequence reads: CASSLVGGTGTGNEQFF. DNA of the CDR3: TGTGCCAGCAGCTTAGTTGGAGGAACGGGGACAGGGAATGAGCAGTTCTTC.

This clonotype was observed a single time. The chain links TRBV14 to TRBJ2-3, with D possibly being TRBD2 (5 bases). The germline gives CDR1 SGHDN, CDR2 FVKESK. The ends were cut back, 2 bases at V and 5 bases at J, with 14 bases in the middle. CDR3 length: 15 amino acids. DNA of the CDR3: TGTGCCAGCAGCCAACAAAGGACCGAGGGAGATACGCAGTATTTT. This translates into CASSQQRTEGDTQYF.